The clone carrying this T cell receptor beta chain was seen repeatedly, ten times or more. As yet, its antigen is unknown. J lost 4 bases, V lost 5 bases, and 2 bases had no gene match. In germline, CDR1 is MNHEY, CDR2 SVGEGT. The CDR3 is made up of 12 amino acids. This sample was included in a study of early T cells in non-severe SARS-CoV-2 infection. At the level of the study: With bulk RNA from unsorted whole blood as input, sequencing yielded unpaired chains.

Molecules of cDNA were individually given unique molecular identifiers that were attached to them. TCRdb redid the calling of the 5' RACE reads with MiXCR, one entry per CDR3 protein. The sample has fewer than 120,000 distinct CDR3 sequences; roughly an eighth are singletons. Points from the study as a whole: CD4 and private specificities were missed by VDJdb matching, which favored anti-spike CD8 responses.

The chain carries TRBV6-2 or TRBV6-3 and TRBJ2-7; TRBD1 agrees at 7 bases. The sequence derives from an adult who was a healthcare worker with PCR-confirmed SARS-CoV-2 infection or an uninfected control (not recorded which). Sequencing was performed on whole blood, taken at baseline. Here the CDR3 DNA reads TGTGCCAGCAGTCGACAGGGTTACGAGCAGTACTTC. Protein sequence: CASSRQGYEQYF.